This T cell receptor (beta chain) came from a study of blood T cell repertoires in COVID-19. The CDR3 length is 14 residues. Unmatched junction bases numbered 3, after V lost 3 bases and J lost 4 bases. Germline V gene sequence: CDR1 SGHTA, CDR2 FQGNSA. The repertoire was sequenced with immunoSEQ multiplex PCR; TCRdb's copy has only in-frame clones and lacks some. The sample consists of tens of thousands of clones, 90% of them appearing once. The rearrangement joins TRBV7-2 to TRBJ2-1, with TRBD2 identical over 7 bases. Sequencing input: peripheral blood. The clonotype was recovered from a woman aged 45-65 years in a cohort sampled during active COVID-19. In nucleotides, the CDR3 is TGTGCCAGCAGCTTTGGGAGGGCTTACAATGAGCAGTTCTTC. Its protein product is CASSFGRAYNEQFF.